This T cell receptor beta chain was sequenced for a study of post-analysis software for immune sequencing data. Study background: In terms of disease course, relapsing-remitting, secondary progressive and progressive-relapsing multiple sclerosis were included.

Sequencing libraries made from TCR beta cDNA carried unique molecular identifiers. A population of roughly 0.85 to 10 million T cells gave rise to about half a million cDNA molecules. Each CDR3 protein is one row after TCRdb ran MiXCR on the PCR reads. Of approximately 400,000 distinct CDR3 sequences in the sample, roughly 36% were seen once. Study conclusions and caveats: Strong co-clustering by F measure linked samples that shared a preparation batch. Patients showed TRBV5-6, TRBV5-1 and TRBV20-1 among five TRBV segments more frequent than in controls.

This clonotype has more than one count but fewer than ten. Its antigen is unidentified. The germline CDR1 and CDR2 sequences are MGHRA and YSYEKL. V shed 4 bases and J 9 bases; nucleotides not matched to a gene: 10. CDR3 length: 15 residues. The origin of this receptor is a girl under 18 with multiple sclerosis. The sample comprised blood. The rearrangement joins TRBV4-1 to TRBJ1-5; 9 bases map to TRBD1. CDR3 in amino acids: CASSRTGDQKGPQHF. CDR3 sequence (DNA): TGCGCCAGCAGCCGGACAGGGGATCAGAAGGGGCCCCAGCATTTT.